This TCR beta chain was documented in a study of cytomegalovirus exposure and HLA in healthy donors (dated by TCRdb to about 2017). With respect to the entire study: An earlier analysis of 587 of the donors reported approximately 270 Gb of sequence data and around 110 million unique TCR beta sequences from 150 million to 200 million T cells. Every discovery cohort repertoire had been produced on one sequencing platform. The study profiled the T cell repertoires of hundreds of subjects by immunosequencing and related them to cytomegalovirus serostatus. Class I and class II HLA loci were covered by the typing at four-digit resolution. Donor age, sex, ethnicity and CMV serostatus were collected together with the repertoire data. A handful of DR-DQ haplotypes were handled as single units for association and clustering because linkage in the cohort was strong. Genome-wide SNP genotypes for about 55% of the 666 donors were used in a later genetic analysis, which treated that subset as a discovery cohort. To decide whether each TCR beta V gene segment behaved as functional or pseudogenic, an earlier analysis of several hundred of the donors relied on high-throughput TCR beta sequencing. Of the roughly 410 genotyped donors, 81% were placed in the genetic ancestry cluster associated with self-reported Caucasian donors. The study was designed to test whether signatures of past pathogen exposure could be identified by cataloging public T cell receptors. A separate validation cohort of roughly 130 different subjects was used in addition to the roughly 620-subject first cohort. An early release covering some 640 HLA-typed donors comprised about 300 gigabases of sequencing data and 65 million to 100 million unique TCR sequences. Across roughly 420 genotyped donors of the cohort, an average of about 240,000 unique TCR beta nucleotide sequences per donor were sequenced, and approximately 17% of those sequences were non-productive. High-throughput TCR immunosequencing, statistical association of individual TCRs with disease status, and machine learning were combined to predict cytomegalovirus infection status. Typing coverage varied by locus: about 620-640 donors for A, B, C, DRB1 and DQB1; more than 500 for DQA1; about 570 for DPA1; fewer than 480 for DPB1. A later analysis re-examined previously published TCR beta repertoires from 610 or so donors and added high-resolution HLA genotyping to investigate patterns of TCR occurrence. The later analysis used no new phenotypic data to find candidate immune exposures, relying instead on TCR beta sequences and their occurrence across donors. Points the paper makes about the study in general: Compared with equally common non-associated chains, HLA-associated TCR beta chains in a later analysis were more clonally expanded and had lower generation probabilities. A later analysis found that most CMV-associated TCR beta chains appeared HLA-restricted, with HLA associations seemingly driven largely by CMV exposure. Sequencing depth was assumed to be roughly uniform across donors in the presence/absence analyses, though that assumption may not hold. The classifier was reported to diagnose cytomegalovirus status with high specificity and sensitivity in both the original and validation cohorts. According to a later analysis, TCR association rates differed among HLA loci, with DRB1 alleles showing the most associated TCRs and HLA-C alleles showing the fewest. In a later genetic analysis, a missense DCLRE1C variant was associated with V-gene and J-gene trimming of TCR beta chains, and the association was replicated in an independent cohort. Because HLA typing was missing for some donors at each locus, association tests included only the typed subset. A further reported finding was that TCR beta sequences accurately predicted the HLA-A and HLA-B alleles for most subjects in the first cohort. A later analysis associated 16,951 TCR beta sequences with specific HLA alleles at a false discovery rate of 0.05. Some IMGT-functional V segments, including TRBV6-2 and TRBV6-3, could not be distinguished by the 87-base-pair reads and were therefore excluded. The sequencing pipeline was judged likely to have produced a cluster of highly shared sequence variants as a technical artifact. It was suggested by the authors that the approach could potentially be generalized to other disease states and immunological phenotypes. The study gave a list of 150 to 200 TCR beta chains associated with cytomegalovirus. According to a later analysis, parvovirus B19, influenza, CMV and Epstein-Barr virus appeared linked to several top co-occurrence clusters. Correlated functional status among segregating V segments might be attributable to linkage disequilibrium, but an unknown experimental factor could not be ruled out. CMV serostatus was the only immune exposure information available for the cohort. In this cohort, only TCR beta chains were sequenced, and detectable features were limited by the absence of alpha or paired-chain data. A later genetic analysis reported fewer N-insertions in productive TCRs among donors in an Asian-associated ancestry cluster than the roughly 650-donor mean. An earlier analysis of around 540 of the donors showed that most TCR beta V segments appeared in productive rearrangements either about 90% or about 30% of the time, which broadly matched IMGT annotations. About 15 rarely observed V segments, including chromosome 9 orphons, were excluded from the earlier analysis of about 500 of the donors because counts were too low. Across donors, most TCR sequences were observed very rarely, whereas some public TCRs were present in many individuals. Strong co-occurrence of HLA alleles, especially DR and DQ, made assigning TCR associations to individual alleles difficult. In vitro tests confirmed that a few of the cytomegalovirus-associated TCR beta chains recognize cytomegalovirus antigens.

The library was obtained by the immunoSEQ multiplex PCR assay. For the multiplex PCR, a mixture combining 60 forward primers for TCR Vbeta segments and 13 reverse primers for TCR Jbeta segments was used. Amplification of the CDR3 region of rearranged TCR beta genes was performed with a multiplex PCR assay on genomic DNA. The Illumina HiSeq System was used to sequence the amplified TCR beta libraries as 87-base-pair reads. The source study handled its data this way. In a later analysis, 77 million or so unique TCR beta chains were counted across the 650 to 700 repertoires, and around 10 million of these chains were shared by at least two donors. Raw reads were error-corrected and collapsed into unique sequences by a nearest-neighbor algorithm in which closely related sequences were merged to remove PCR and sequencing errors. V, D and J gene segments were assigned by aligning CDR3 sequences to IMGT reference sequences. For a sequence to be retained, a match of at least six nucleotides to both a V gene segment and a J gene segment was required. Rearrangements were called productive when the CDR3 lacked stop codons and stayed in frame with V and J; all others were non-productive. CDR3 was defined by IMGT convention, running from the second conserved V-encoded cysteine to the conserved J-encoded phenylalanine. The earlier analysis of about 640 of the donors excluded any sequence lacking an unambiguous match to a single V gene segment. An earlier analysis of 587 of the donors called V segments functional above 56.7% productive rearrangements and segregating when the between-donor standard deviation exceeded 5%. A statistical classification framework was built for diagnosing cytomegalovirus status from the catalog of TCR beta chain sequences. In a later analysis, TCR nucleotide sequences were compared against IMGT/GENE-DB human TR gene sequences so that V and J genes could be assigned. A later analysis assigned CDR3 sequences and most-parsimonious VDJ recombination scenarios with the TCRdist pipeline. In a later analysis, each TCR beta chain was defined by its CDR3 amino acid sequence together with its V-gene family, and reads lacking a unique V-gene family were excluded. To address suspected cross-contamination and a sequencing artifact, a later analysis removed roughly 640 highly shared, low-generation-probability nucleotide sequences. For each public chain, a later analysis derived a clonal expansion index from normalized ranks of inferred template counts within each repertoire. In a later analysis, generation probabilities were computed using a VDJ recombination model fitted to out-of-frame rearrangements, and the results were checked against IGoR. In a later analysis, TCR-TCR, TCR-HLA and TCR-CMV co-occurrence was scored with hypergeometric tests, and a repertoire-size bias correction was applied to TCR pairs. In a later analysis, false discovery rates were estimated by permuting HLA or CMV assignments 20 times. A later analysis grouped co-occurring TCRs with DBSCAN, adding TCRdist sequence similarity when clustering within HLA-allele-positive subsets. Co-occurrence clustering excluded repertoires with fewer than 30,000 or more than 120,000 public chains, plus five with anomalous nucleotide sharing. TCRdb mirrors the immuneACCESS table, restricted to in-frame sequences. Some clones are absent from its copies; in checked studies, under half trace to an unresolved V gene, and the reason for the others is unknown. From that table come the V and J calls and clone size; the DNA was used to work out D and trimming. In this sample the table shows under 150,000 clones, more than 60% of which occur a single time. 9% to 10% of the sample is in the top ten clones.

V is pruned by 5 bases and J by 3 bases, leaving 11 bases of the junction without a gene match. CDR3 length: 17 amino acids, cysteine to phenylalanine. Kept here is only the CDR3 DNA, which spans 51 bases and is read in frame from base 1. According to the germline V gene, CDR1 reads MDHEN and CDR2 reads SYDVKM. The cohort consisted of some 730 healthy bone marrow donors. At the time of sampling, every cohort member was nominally healthy, though immune exposures that went unrecorded were likely present. The donor tested CMV seropositive and was one of the 289 seropositive cohort members. A peripheral blood sample was provided by each donor, and peripheral blood mononuclear cells were used for TCR beta sequencing. The Qiagen DNeasy Blood Extraction Kit was used to extract genomic DNA from the blood cell samples. As regards this clone: Its specific antigen is unknown. One base away there is no much larger clone; base qualities are not given.

The sample was PBMCs. The V and J segments used are TRBV28 and TRBJ1-5; a stretch of 9 junction bases matches TRBD1. The sequence was collected from a middle-aged man in good health and CMV-seropositive. The nucleotides are TGTGCCAGCAGTCAACATCGTAACAGGGGGCTCAATCAGCCCCAGCATTTT. This yields the protein CASSQHRNRGLNQPQHF.